The clone carrying this T cell receptor (beta chain) was seen a few times. The antigen is undetermined. A junction boundary mismatches the germline segment, possibly from a read error. Use of 60 Vbeta and 13 Jbeta primers characterized the PCR. Here immunoSEQ multiplex PCR was the method, and the copy in TCRdb shows in-frame clones only, minus some. The table includes around 190,000 clones, 70% to 80% detected once. The source of the sample is a study of cytomegalovirus exposure and HLA in healthy donors. The donors (healthy individuals) were bone marrow donors. Broader study findings: V segments that were indistinguishable, TRBV6-2 and TRBV6-3 among them, were omitted from analysis.

This CDR3 has 18 residues. Germline CDR1 SGHTA, CDR2 FQGTGA. The TCR was taken from a woman in her fifties or sixties in good health and CMV-seronegative. The V call is TRBV7-3, the J call TRBJ2-7; weak D call: TRBD1 (6 bases). The sequencing sample was made of PBMCs. CDR3 sequence reads: CSSSSLSFRQGRTYEQYF. The CDR3 nucleotides are TGTTCCAGCAGCTCCCTCTCGTTCCGGCAGGGGAGAACCTACGAGCAGTACTTC.